One sample yielded the 20 T cell receptor beta chains listed below, sequenced in a study of T cell responses to AZD1222 COVID-19 vaccine. The protocol was immunoSEQ multiplex PCR, while the TCRdb copy is restricted to in-frame clones and leaves out a portion. The sample includes about 130,000 clones, around 90% of them seen just once. The starting material was peripheral blood, obtained 28 days after the second AZD1222 dose. These receptors came from an adult who received the AZD1222 COVID-19 vaccine.

V and J are TRBV2 and TRBJ1-5, with D maybe TRBD1 (5 bases). CDR1 and CDR2 from the germline V gene are SNHLY and FYNNEI. The V gene lost 8 bases and the J gene lost 9 bases, with 17 bases spanning the gap. The CDR3 is 13 amino acids. CDR3 sequence reads: CASSVRGPGPQHF. CDR3 in DNA: TGTGCCAGCTCGGTGAGGGGCCCCGGGCCCCAGCATTTT. Using reference TRBV2 and TRBJ1-5 for the parts outside the CDR3, the full variable domain is EPEVTQTPSHQVTQMGQEVILRCVPISNHLYFYWYRQILGQKVEFLVSFYNNEISEKSEIFDDQFSVERPDGSNFTLKIRSTKLEDSAMYFCASSVRGPGPQHFGDGTRLSIL.

The chain recombines TRBV29-1 with TRBJ2-3; no reliable D call. Trimming left V 7 bases short and J 6 bases short, with 8 bases between. The V gene's germline CDR1 is SQVTM and CDR2 ANQGSEA. The CDR3 has 10 amino acids. The CDR3 spells CSARWDTQYF. The CDR3 DNA follows: TGCAGCGCGAGATGGGATACGCAGTATTTT.

The chain recombines TRBV7-9 with TRBJ2-3; 9 nucleotides align to TRBD2. Germline CDR1 is SEHNR and CDR2 is FQNEAQ (reference sequence). The J segment lost 2 bases and the V segment lost 0 bases, leaving 12 bases of the junction unmatched. The CDR3 is 19 amino acids. The CDR3 nucleotides read TGTGCCAGCAGCTTAGCTAGGGGAGGGCTAGCGGGGTCCACAGATACGCAGTATTTT. It codes for CASSLARGGLAGSTDTQYF. Full variable domain (remainder filled in from reference TRBV7-9 and TRBJ2-3): DTGVSQNPRHKITKRGQNVTFRCDPISEHNRLYWYRQTLGQGPEFLTYFQNEAQLEKSRLLSDRFSAERPKGSFSTLEIQRTEQGDSAMYLCASSLARGGLAGSTDTQYFGPGTRLTVL.

The gene calls are TRBV5-1 and TRBJ2-2; 8 bases are a match to TRBD1. CDR3 length: 16 amino acids. The V and J ends lost 2 bases and 3 bases, in that order; junction bases with no gene match: 6. Germline V lookup: CDR1 SGHRS, CDR2 YFSETQ. CDR3 nucleotide sequence: TGCGCCAGCAGCTTATTCCAGGGGGCTGACACCGGGGAGCTGTTTTTT. Its protein is CASSLFQGADTGELFF.

This clone was seen only a few times. The chain is built from TRBV7-9 and TRBJ2-1; D may be TRBD2 (5 bases). This CDR3 contains 15 residues. V was trimmed by 2 bases and J by 7 bases, leaving 15 bases between them. The germline CDR1 and CDR2 sequences are SEHNR and FQNEAQ (reference sequence). The CDR3 reads CASSLRGEGGNEQFF. The CDR3 DNA reads TGTGCCAGCAGCTTACGGGGAGAGGGCGGTAATGAGCAGTTCTTC.

The J gene is TRBJ1-2, the V gene TRBV5-6, with D unresolved. The CDR3 loop spans 15 amino acids. The germline V gene has CDR1 SGHDT and CDR2 YYEEEE. V lost 1 base and J 1 base, leaving 11 bases between the germline ends. This CDR3 reads CASSLLALLNYGYTF. The CDR3 DNA reads as TGTGCCAGCAGCTTGCTAGCTCTCCTTAACTATGGCTACACCTTC.

The chain joins TRBV3-1 (or the pseudogene TRBV3-2) to TRBJ2-1; TRBD2 aligns across 13 bases. Germline V gene data show CDR1 as LGHDT and CDR2 as YNNKEL (reference sequence). The CDR3 consists of 16 residues. Unmatched junction bases numbered 7, after V lost 4 bases and J lost 7 bases. CDR3 DNA sequence: TGTGCCAGCAGCCCTCGGACTAGCGGGGGCCGGAATGAGCAGTTCTTC. This gives the protein CASSPRTSGGRNEQFF.

The V gene is TRBV19, the J gene TRBJ1-3; D gene unclear. This CDR3 is 14 amino acids long. Germline CDR1 reads LNHDA; CDR2 reads SQIVND (reference sequence). V lost 5 bases, J lost 0 bases, and 8 bases lay in between. The CDR3 DNA reads as TGTGCCAGTAGTCTTACCTACTCTGGAAACACCATATATTTT. It yields the protein CASSLTYSGNTIYF. The full variable domain, in which reference TRBV19 and TRBJ1-3 provide the parts outside the CDR3, is DGGITQSPKYLFRKEGQNVTLSCEQNLNHDAMYWYRQDPGQGLRLIYYSQIVNDFQKGDIAEGYSVSREKKESFPLTVTSAQKNPTAFYLCASSLTYSGNTIYFGEGSWLTVV.

The chain combines TRBV6-5 with TRBJ1-1; 7 nucleotides align to TRBD1. CDR3 length: 14 amino acids. CDR1 is MNHEY and CDR2 is SVGAGI in the germline V gene. Trimming removed 6 bases from V and 2 bases from J; junction bases left unmatched: 6. CDR3 sequence reads: CASRFGTDNTEAFF. The CDR3 nucleotides are TGTGCCAGCAGATTCGGGACAGACAACACTGAAGCTTTCTTT.

V is TRBV11-2 and J is TRBJ1-2; TRBD1 matches at 8 bases. Germline values: CDR1 SGHAT, CDR2 FQNNGV. CDR3 length: 14 residues. The junction had 7 bases not matched to a gene; V was cut back by 6 bases and J by 4 bases. CDR3 bases: TGTGCCAGCAGTCCCGGACAGGGCGCCTATGGCTACACCTTC. Its translation: CASSPGQGAYGYTF. Using reference TRBV11-2 and TRBJ1-2 for the parts outside the CDR3, the full variable domain is EAGVAQSPRYKIIEKRQSVAFWCNPISGHATLYWYQQILGQGPKLLIQFQNNGVVDDSQLPKDRFSAERLKGVDSTLKIQPAKLEDSAVYLCASSPGQGAYGYTFGSGTRLTVV.

The rearrangement uses TRBV18 and TRBJ2-1; 11 bases agree with TRBD1. V trimming: 3 bases; J trimming: 7 bases; junction bases outside the gene matches: 17. CDR3 length equals 19 residues. CDR1 is KGHSH and CDR2 is LQKENI in the germline V gene. The CDR3 region has the DNA TGTGCCAGCTCACCGAGAGGGACAGGGGGTACCTCACTGGGTAATGAGCAGTTCTTC. Translated, it gives CASSPRGTGGTSLGNEQFF. Combining the CDR3 with reference TRBV18 and TRBJ2-1 gives the whole variable domain NAGVMQNPRHLVRRRGQEARLRCSPMKGHSHVYWYRQLPEEGLKFMVYLQKENIIDESGMPKERFSAEFPKEGPSILRIQQVVRGDSAAYFCASSPRGTGGTSLGNEQFFGPGTRLTVL.

This chain links TRBV6-5 with TRBJ1-2; D is uncertain. V was cut by 5 bases and J by 5 bases, with 6 bases left in between. The germline V gene encodes CDR1 MNHEY and CDR2 SVGAGI. The CDR3 is made up of 11 amino acids. CDR3 DNA: TGTGCCAGCAGTCCCCAGTATGGCTACACCTTC. Translated: CASSPQYGYTF.

This chain connects TRBV19 to TRBJ2-1, with D perhaps matching TRBD2 (6 bases). The CDR3 runs 14 residues. Germline V lookup: CDR1 LNHDA, CDR2 SQIVND (reference sequence). V was pared by 6 bases and J by 2 bases, with 11 bases between. CDR3 region: CASRFGGAYNEQFF. The CDR3 nucleotides are TGTGCCAGTAGGTTTGGCGGGGCCTACAATGAGCAGTTCTTC.

The chain uses TRBV7-3 and TRBJ2-1; no reliable D call. This CDR3 has 13 residues. Germline CDR1 SGHTA, CDR2 FQGTGA. V dropped 4 bases and J dropped 11 bases, with 15 bases sitting between them. CDR3 DNA: TGTGCCAGCAGCTCCGACTGGGCTACTCAGCAGTTCTTC. It specifies CASSSDWATQQFF.

Only one count was recorded for this clone. This chain connects TRBV6-2 or TRBV6-3 to TRBJ2-2; 7 bases line up with TRBD1. J was trimmed by 6 bases and V by 2 bases; bases with no gene match: 6. Germline V CDR1 and CDR2: MNHEY, SVGEGT. The CDR3 has 15 residues. DNA of the CDR3: TGTGCCAGCAGTTACGGTGACAGGGTGGCCGGGGAGCTGTTTTTT. It translates to CASSYGDRVAGELFF.

In DNA form, the CDR3 reads TGTGCCAGCAGCTACGGAAACAGGGTTACCTCACCCCTCCACTTT. It translates to CASSYGNRVTSPLHF. The gene calls are TRBV21-1 and TRBJ1-6; the table gives TRBD1 as D, unverified against the DNA. TRBV21-1 is given as a pseudogene. The CDR3 is 15 amino acids.

This chain connects TRBV5-1 to TRBJ1-1; no definite D call. Trimming cost V 4 bases and J 0 bases, with 16 bases left between them. CDR3 size: 16 residues. Germline V gene data show CDR1 as SGHRS and CDR2 as YFSETQ. The CDR3 spells CASSPAFFKMNTEAFF. CDR3 nucleotides: TGCGCCAGCAGCCCTGCTTTTTTCAAAATGAACACTGAAGCTTTCTTT.

The CDR3 sequence: CASGPQGATNSPLHF. CDR3 coding DNA: TGTGCCAGCGGACCACAGGGAGCGACGAATTCACCCCTCCACTTT. The chain employs TRBV2 and TRBJ1-6; the D gene is possibly TRBD1 (6 bases). This CDR3 has 15 residues. The ends were cut back, 8 bases at V and 7 bases at J, with 18 bases in the middle. Germline values: CDR1 SNHLY, CDR2 FYNNEI.

This chain joins TRBV7-6 and TRBJ1-2, with D maybe TRBD1 (6 bases). This CDR3 has 16 amino acids. In germline, CDR1 is SGHVS, CDR2 FNYEAQ. The V end lost 6 bases, the J end lost 0 bases, and 17 bases lay between the germline ends. CDR3: CASSGGHTDPNYGYTF. The CDR3 coding sequence is TGTGCCAGCAGTGGGGGACATACAGACCCTAACTATGGCTACACCTTC. Drawing the rest from reference TRBV7-6 and TRBJ1-2, the complete variable domain is GAGVSQSPRYKVTKRGQDVALRCDPISGHVSLYWYRQALGQGPEFLTYFNYEAQQDKSGLPNDRFSAERPEGSISTLTIQRTEQRDSAMYRCASSGGHTDPNYGYTFGSGTRLTVV.

This sequence joins TRBV6-5 and TRBJ1-6; 8 bases agree with TRBD1. V lost 6 bases and J lost 10; bases outside the gene matches: 8. Germline CDR1 and CDR2: MNHEY and SVGAGI. The CDR3 runs 14 residues. The CDR3: CASRTQGAHSPLHF. The CDR3 nucleotides are TGTGCCAGCAGAACCCAGGGGGCTCACTCACCCCTCCACTTT.